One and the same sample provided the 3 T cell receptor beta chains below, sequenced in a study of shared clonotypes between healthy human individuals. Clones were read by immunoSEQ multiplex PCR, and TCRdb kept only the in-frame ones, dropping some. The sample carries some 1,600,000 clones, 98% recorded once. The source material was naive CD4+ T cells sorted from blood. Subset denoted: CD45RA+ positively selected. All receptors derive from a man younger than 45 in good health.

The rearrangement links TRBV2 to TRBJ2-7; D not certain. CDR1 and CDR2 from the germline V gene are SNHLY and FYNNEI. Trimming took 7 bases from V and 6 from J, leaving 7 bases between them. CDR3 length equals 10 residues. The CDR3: CASMNSEQYF. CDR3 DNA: TGTGCCAGCATGAACAGCGAGCAGTACTTC.

The CDR3 here is CASSQGTMNTEAFF. CDR3 DNA sequence: TGCGCCAGCAGCCAGGGGACCATGAACACTGAAGCTTTCTTT. This chain uses TRBV4-1 with TRBJ1-1; D perhaps matches TRBD1 (5 bases). V was clipped by 3 bases and J by 0 bases, with 8 bases between them. CDR1 and CDR2 from the germline V gene are MGHRA and YSYEKL. The CDR3 runs to 14 residues.

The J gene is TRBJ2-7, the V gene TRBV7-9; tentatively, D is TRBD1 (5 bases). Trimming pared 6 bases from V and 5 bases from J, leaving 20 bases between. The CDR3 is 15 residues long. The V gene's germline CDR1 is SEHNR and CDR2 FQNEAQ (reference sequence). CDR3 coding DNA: TGTGCCAGCAGTTCTTGGGGCGCAGGGCAGGACGAGCAGTACTTC. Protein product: CASSSWGAGQDEQYF.